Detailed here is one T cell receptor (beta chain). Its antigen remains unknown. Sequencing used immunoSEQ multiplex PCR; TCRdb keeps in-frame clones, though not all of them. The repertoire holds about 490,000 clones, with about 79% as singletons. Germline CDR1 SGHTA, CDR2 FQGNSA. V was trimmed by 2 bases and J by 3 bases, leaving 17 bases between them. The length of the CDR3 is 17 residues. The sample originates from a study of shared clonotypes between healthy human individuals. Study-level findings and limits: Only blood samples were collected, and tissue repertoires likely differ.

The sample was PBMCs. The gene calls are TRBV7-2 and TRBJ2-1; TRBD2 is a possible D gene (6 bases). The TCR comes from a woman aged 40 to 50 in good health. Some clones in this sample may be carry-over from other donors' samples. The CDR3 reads CASSLNGGGGRYNEQFF. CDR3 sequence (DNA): TGTGCCAGCAGCTTAAACGGGGGTGGCGGGCGCTACAATGAGCAGTTCTTC. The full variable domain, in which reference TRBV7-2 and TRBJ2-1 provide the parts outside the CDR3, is GAGVSQSPSNKVTEKGKDVELRCDPISGHTALYWYRQSLGQGLEFLIYFQGNSAPDKSGLPSDRFSAERTGGSVSTLTIQRTQQEDSAVYLCASSLNGGGGRYNEQFFGPGTRLTVL.